This T cell receptor (beta chain) was retrieved from a study of regulatory and conventional T cells in RAG deficiency. In this sample, this clone turned up once. Its matching antigen is unknown. Regulatory T cells were sorted from blood as CD4+ CD25-high CD127-low cells. Sequencing used immunoSEQ multiplex PCR; TCRdb keeps in-frame clones, though not all of them. The sample records about 28,000 clones, over 80% being singletons. Findings of the study overall: Shannon entropy fell and Simpson indices rose in RAG-deficient patients.

This sample was also put to use in a study of regulatory T cells. That work states: The primer mix had 52 TRBV and 13 TRBJ primers. Regulatory T cells showed the strongest V-J pair restriction and V/J gene skewing among patient repertoires.

This clonotype was sampled from a human donor in good health. Sequenced input: Tregs sorted from blood.

The CDR3 region has the DNA TGTGCCAGCAGTGAAGCCGGAGGGGCCAACGTCCTGACTTTC. Protein sequence: CASSEAGGANVLTF. The chain employs TRBV2 and TRBJ2-6, with D hard to call. Germline CDR1 SNHLY, CDR2 FYNNEI. Trimming shortened V by 0 bases and J by 4 bases, and 4 bases separated the two germline ends. The CDR3 is made up of 14 amino acids. Based on the CDR3 plus reference TRBV2 and TRBJ2-6, the full variable domain is EPEVTQTPSHQVTQMGQEVILRCVPISNHLYFYWYRQILGQKVEFLVSFYNNEISEKSEIFDDQFSVERPDGSNFTLKIRSTKLEDSAMYFCASSEAGGANVLTFGAGSRLTVL.